Each of the 4 T cell receptor beta chains below was sequenced from the same sample in a study of regulatory T cells in long-lasting Graves disease. Time point defined: newly diagnosed GD, antithyroid drugs for less than 3 months. TCR sequences were obtained from RNA taken from PBMCs. TCR beta libraries were built with iRepertoire HTBI primers and Arm-PCR of CDR3 regions. Via MiXCR, TCRdb re-called the multiplex PCR reads, giving one row per CDR3 protein. The table shows about 440,000 distinct CDR3 sequences, with about a sixth occurring only once. This sample also belongs to another study, concerning T cells in Graves' hyperthyroidism and ophthalmopathy.

The specimen was peripheral blood mononuclear cells (PBMCs), collected at new diagnosis, from a patient treated with antithyroid drugs. These receptors were taken from a woman under 30 with Graves disease.

The rearrangement uses TRBV4-1 and TRBJ1-1; a possible D gene is TRBD1 (5 bases). This CDR3 spans 13 amino acids. V lost 0 bases to trimming and J lost 13 bases, with 15 bases between them. CDR1 and CDR2 from the germline V gene are MGHRA and YSYEKL. The CDR3 bases are TGCGCCAGCAGCCAAGATTTCCTCGGGGGGAGTTTCTTT. Translation gives CASSQDFLGGSFF.

A note on this clonotype: A far more abundant clone sits one base away, making this likely a read error. The V and J genes are TRBV6-2 or TRBV6-3 and TRBJ2-7; the match to TRBD2 covers 8 bases. The germline gives CDR1 MNHEY, CDR2 SVGEGT. The CDR3 extends over 20 amino acids. With V trimmed by 5 bases and J by 7 bases, 28 bases remained unmatched. The CDR3 spells CASSEYVAGSWESSYNEQYF. The CDR3 coding sequence is TGTGCCAGCAGTGAATATGTAGCGGGAAGCTGGGAGAGCTCCTACAATGAGCAGTACTTC.

In its sample, this clonotype was seen many times. The rearrangement joins TRBV18 to TRBJ2-2; either TRBD1 or TRBD2 may supply D (5 bases each). The ends were cut back, 2 bases at V and 3 bases at J, with 10 bases in the middle. The CDR3 spans 15 residues. Germline V gene lookup returns CDR1 KGHSH and CDR2 LQKENI. DNA for the CDR3: TGTGCCAGCTCACCAATCGGGACGGACACCGGGGAGCTGTTTTTT. As protein: CASSPIGTDTGELFF.

This clonotype was counted ten times or more. CDR3 sequence (DNA): TGTGCCAGCAGACCCGGGAGCACAGATACGCAGTATTTT. This encodes CASRPGSTDTQYF. The chain uses TRBV28 and TRBJ2-3; D gene ambiguous. The CDR3 extends over 13 amino acids. The germline V and J ends were trimmed by 6 bases and 0 bases, with 7 bases remaining between them. Germline loops: CDR1 MDHEN, CDR2 SYDVKM.